This T cell receptor (beta chain) was recorded in a study of response to subunit inactivated influenza vaccine. TCRdb ran MiXCR on the RT-PCR reads and lists one entry per CDR3 protein. The data show approximately 490,000 distinct CDR3 sequences, approximately 7.7% seen once. Germline lookup yields CDR1 MDHEN and CDR2 SYDVKM. Trimming pared 4 bases from V and 1 base from J, leaving 12 bases between. The CDR3 is made up of 15 amino acids. This clonotype originated in a man aged 50-75 years who received an inactivated influenza vaccine. This material consisted of PBMCs from blood, taken less than 30 months after vaccination. The V call is TRBV28, the J call TRBJ2-3; D possibly corresponds to TRBD2 (6 bases). CDR3 coding DNA: TGTGCCAGCAGTTCGTGGGGGGACCGCACAGATACGCAGTATTTT. Translating gives CASSSWGDRTDTQYF.